The 20 T cell receptor beta chains in this list originate from one sample, sequenced in a study of shared clonotypes between healthy human individuals. Method: immunoSEQ multiplex PCR; TCRdb's copy keeps in-frame clones and lacks some. The top ten clones hold approximately 1.7% of a sample with roughly 2.1 million clones, 85% to 95% of them seen once. As defined, naive CD8 cells were CD45RO-negative and positively selected for CCR7, with terminally differentiated effector memory CD45RA+ cells excluded. The sequencing sample was made of naive CD8+ T cells from PBMCs. The receptors stem from a man aged 18 to 30 in good health. Some clones in this sample may be carry-over from other donors' samples.

The CDR3 is CASSLLLAGGDEQYF. The CDR3 coding sequence is TGTGCCAGCAGCTTACTTTTAGCGGGAGGGGACGAGCAGTACTTC. The J gene is TRBJ2-7, the V gene TRBV11-2; 11 bases map to TRBD2. V lost 2 bases and J lost 5; bases outside the gene matches: 5. The length of the CDR3 is 15 residues. The germline V gene has CDR1 SGHAT and CDR2 FQNNGV. The whole variable domain, filled in from reference TRBV11-2 and TRBJ2-7, reads EAGVAQSPRYKIIEKRQSVAFWCNPISGHATLYWYQQILGQGPKLLIQFQNNGVVDDSQLPKDRFSAERLKGVDSTLKIQPAKLEDSAVYLCASSLLLAGGDEQYFGPGTRLTVT.

The chain couples TRBV30 to TRBJ1-2, with TRBD1 identical over 12 bases. Per the germline V gene, CDR1 is GTSNPN and CDR2 is SVGIG (reference sequence). The V segment lost 0 bases and the J segment 6 bases; nucleotides outside the gene matches: 2. The CDR3 totals 14 residues. The CDR3 sequence: CAWSVGTGGDGYTF. The DNA of the CDR3 is TGTGCCTGGAGTGTAGGGACAGGGGGCGATGGCTACACCTTC.

V gene TRBV9 combines with J gene TRBJ1-2; tentatively, D is TRBD1 (5 bases). Germline V lookup: CDR1 SGDLS, CDR2 YYNGEE. V was cut by 0 bases and J by 8 bases, with 11 bases left in between. There are 13 residues in the CDR3. The CDR3 DNA follows: TGTGCCAGCAGCGTAGGCGGGGGACGCGGCTACACCTTC. It codes for CASSVGGGRGYTF.

This rearrangement joins TRBV6-4 to TRBJ2-3, with 11 positions matching TRBD2. This CDR3 is built from 15 residues. V shed 6 bases and J 4 bases; nucleotides not matched to a gene: 6. Germline CDR1 is MRHNA and CDR2 is SNTAGT. CDR3: CASRTSGSLSDTQYF. The CDR3 coding sequence is TGTGCCAGCAGAACTAGCGGGAGTCTATCAGATACGCAGTATTTT.

The chain is built from TRBV27 and TRBJ1-2; D might be TRBD1 (6 bases). Germline assignment: CDR1 MNHEY and CDR2 SMNVEV (reference sequence). The length of the CDR3 is 17 residues. Trimming removed 2 bases at V and 4 bases at J, with 20 bases between. The CDR3 DNA follows: TGTGCCAGCAGTTTAATGTCAGGGGAATTACAGAGCTATGGCTACACCTTC. Amino acid sequence: CASSLMSGELQSYGYTF.

A word on this clone: Other DNA sequences in the sample encode the same CDR3. The genes are TRBV9 and TRBJ2-5; D may be TRBD1 (6 bases). This CDR3 comprises 13 residues. Trimming took 0 bases from V and 5 from J, leaving 8 bases between them. CDR1 SGDLS and CDR2 YYNGEE come from the germline V gene. CDR3 bases: TGTGCCAGCAGCGTAGGCAGGGGTGAGACCCAGTACTTC. Translated, it gives CASSVGRGETQYF. The whole variable domain, remainder taken from reference TRBV9 and TRBJ2-5, is DSGVTQTPKHLITATGQRVTLRCSPRSGDLSVYWYQQSLDQGLQFLIQYYNGEERAKGNILERFSAQQFPDLHSELNLSSLELGDSALYFCASSVGRGETQYFGPGTRLLVL.

The chain carries TRBV4-1 and TRBJ2-7; no clear D. Germline CDR1 is MGHRA and CDR2 is YSYEKL. Trimming removed 1 base from V and 2 bases from J, with 12 bases in between. The CDR3 covers 15 residues. The CDR3, as DNA: TGCGCCAGCAGCCAAGCACTCGGGCTAACCTACGAGCAGTACTTC. It specifies CASSQALGLTYEQYF.

In its sample, this clone was seen a few times. J is TRBJ2-2 and V is TRBV6-5; D remains unclear. The germline CDR1 and CDR2 sequences are MNHEY and SVGAGI. There are 12 residues in the CDR3. Trimming removed 5 bases at V and 5 bases at J, with 6 bases between. Written as DNA, the CDR3 is TGTGCCAGCAGTCCTTGGACCGGGGAGCTGTTTTTT. Protein sequence: CASSPWTGELFF.

The rearrangement links TRBV19 to TRBJ1-5; D not certain. Germline V lookup: CDR1 LNHDA, CDR2 SQIVND (reference sequence). The CDR3 sequence is 15 residues long. V was cut by 6 bases and J by 0 bases, with 12 bases left in between. CDR3 amino acids: CASRGTAYSNQPQHF. The CDR3, as DNA: TGTGCCAGTAGGGGTACAGCGTATAGCAATCAGCCCCAGCATTTT. Together with reference TRBV19 and TRBJ1-5, the CDR3 gives the full variable domain: DGGITQSPKYLFRKEGQNVTLSCEQNLNHDAMYWYRQDPGQGLRLIYYSQIVNDFQKGDIAEGYSVSREKKESFPLTVTSAQKNPTAFYLCASRGTAYSNQPQHFGDGTRLSIL.

In DNA form, the CDR3 reads TGTGCCAGCAGCGCAACTAGCGGGAGGCGCGAGCAGTACTTC. As protein: CASSATSGRREQYF. The chain recombines TRBV7-2 with TRBJ2-7; 12 bases line up with TRBD2. The CDR3 loop spans 14 amino acids. V lost 5 bases and J lost 6; bases outside the gene matches: 5. The germline CDR1 and CDR2 sequences are SGHTA and FQGNSA.

V is TRBV7-8 and J is TRBJ2-5; 10 bases are shared with TRBD1. The end of the DNA aligns better with TRBJ2-7, so the J call may be wrong. Germline CDR1 and CDR2: SGHVS and FQNEAQ. The CDR3 sequence is 14 residues long. In nucleotides, the CDR3 is TGTGCCAGCAGCCCGGACAGGGGGACTCACGAGCAGTACTTC. As protein: CASSPDRGTHEQYF.

V usage is TRBV11-2 and J usage is TRBJ2-7; 7 bases are a match to TRBD2. Germline values: CDR1 SGHAT, CDR2 FQNNGV. CDR3 length equals 16 residues. Trimming cost V 1 base and J 2 bases; bases outside gene matches: 8. DNA for the CDR3: TGTGCCAGCAGCTTAGGCCCAGCGGGATCCACCTACGAGCAGTACTTC. It translates to CASSLGPAGSTYEQYF.

The chain recombines TRBV9 with TRBJ2-1; D could derive from TRBD1 or TRBD2 (5 bases each). Trimming left V 6 bases short and J 5 bases short, with 33 bases between. Germline V gene data show CDR1 as SGDLS and CDR2 as YYNGEE. The CDR3 runs 20 residues. The CDR3 loop is CASTPRGTRQTEKPDNEQFF. The CDR3 region has the DNA TGTGCCAGCACCCCCCGTGGTACTAGACAGACAGAAAAACCCGACAATGAGCAGTTCTTC.

Note on this clone: Other DNA sequences of this sample code for an identical CDR3. The rearrangement uses TRBV4-1 and TRBJ2-7; D unclear. V lost 3 bases to trimming and J lost 6 bases, with 9 bases between them. The CDR3 is made up of 12 amino acids. Germline V lookup: CDR1 MGHRA, CDR2 YSYEKL. CDR3 amino acids: CASSQVSSEQYF. The DNA for the CDR3 is TGCGCCAGCAGCCAGGTTAGTAGCGAGCAGTACTTC.

The chain recombines TRBV13 with TRBJ2-1, with a possible D match to TRBD2 (6 bases). In germline, CDR1 is PRHDT, CDR2 FYEKMQ (reference sequence). The CDR3 runs to 15 residues. Trimming took off 5 bases at V and 3 bases at J, with 14 bases between the two ends. The CDR3 spells CASSLLLAGYNEQFF. The CDR3 region has the DNA TGTGCCAGCAGCCTGCTACTAGCTGGCTACAATGAGCAGTTCTTC.

The chain uses TRBV5-6 and TRBJ2-3; D remains ambiguous. Germline loops: CDR1 SGHDT, CDR2 YYEEEE. The V end was cut by 3 bases, the J end by 1 base, with 15 bases between. The CDR3 runs 16 residues. This CDR3 reads CASSSPAVDRTDTQYF. The CDR3 nucleotides read TGTGCCAGCAGCTCCCCCGCCGTTGACCGCACAGATACGCAGTATTTT.

The chain recombines TRBV18 with TRBJ2-7; TRBD1 might be the D (6 bases). Germline CDR1 and CDR2: KGHSH and LQKENI. V dropped 1 base and J dropped 5 bases, with 15 bases sitting between them. The CDR3 is 15 residues long. CDR3 nucleotide sequence: TGTGCCAGCTCACCACTTGCCAACAGGGTGGACGAGCAGTACTTC. It codes for CASSPLANRVDEQYF.

The J gene is TRBJ2-5, the V gene TRBV5-6; D might be TRBD2 (6 bases). The germline V and J ends were trimmed by 4 bases and 5 bases, with 12 bases remaining between them. CDR1 is SGHDT, CDR2 YYEEEE, per germline. The CDR3 covers 13 residues. CDR3 DNA: TGTGCCAGCAGCCCGACGGCGGGGGAGACCCAGTACTTC. Its translation is CASSPTAGETQYF. Variable domain in full (rest from reference TRBV5-6 and TRBJ2-5): DAGVTQSPTHLIKTRGQQVTLRCSPKSGHDTVSWYQQALGQGPQFIFQYYEEEERQRGNFPDRFSGHQFPNYSSELNVNALLLGDSALYLCASSPTAGETQYFGPGTRLLVL.

V gene TRBV10-1 combines with J gene TRBJ1-1; the match to TRBD1 covers 7 bases. CDR3 length: 16 residues. After removal of 2 bases from V and 1 base from J, the junction contained 7 bases not matched to a gene. Germline values: CDR1 WNHNN, CDR2 SYGVQD (reference sequence). The chain's CDR3 is CASSETLRGRNTEAFF. As DNA, the CDR3 is TGCGCCAGCAGTGAGACCCTCAGGGGGAGGAACACTGAAGCTTTCTTT.

The gene calls are TRBV4-1 and TRBJ1-2; D is perhaps TRBD1 (6 bases). The CDR3 consists of 16 residues. The V and J ends lost 0 bases and 4 bases respectively, with 15 bases between them. Germline-derived CDR1 and CDR2 are MGHRA and YSYEKL. The CDR3 reads CASSQDQEGELYGYTF. As DNA, the CDR3 is TGCGCCAGCAGCCAAGATCAGGAGGGGGAACTCTATGGCTACACCTTC.